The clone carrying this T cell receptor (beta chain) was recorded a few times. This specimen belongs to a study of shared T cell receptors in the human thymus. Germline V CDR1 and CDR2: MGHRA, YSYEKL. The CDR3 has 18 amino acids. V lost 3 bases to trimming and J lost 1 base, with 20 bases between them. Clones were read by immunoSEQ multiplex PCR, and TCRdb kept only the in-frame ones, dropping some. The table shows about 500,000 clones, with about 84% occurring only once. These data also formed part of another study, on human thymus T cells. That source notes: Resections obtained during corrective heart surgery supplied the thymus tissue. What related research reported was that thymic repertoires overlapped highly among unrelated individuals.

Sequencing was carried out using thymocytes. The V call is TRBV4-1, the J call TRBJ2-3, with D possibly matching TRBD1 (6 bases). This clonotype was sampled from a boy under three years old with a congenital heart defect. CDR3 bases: TGCGCCAGCAGCCAGTCGGTACAGGGAACCCCTGGCACAGATACGCAGTATTTT. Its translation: CASSQSVQGTPGTDTQYF.